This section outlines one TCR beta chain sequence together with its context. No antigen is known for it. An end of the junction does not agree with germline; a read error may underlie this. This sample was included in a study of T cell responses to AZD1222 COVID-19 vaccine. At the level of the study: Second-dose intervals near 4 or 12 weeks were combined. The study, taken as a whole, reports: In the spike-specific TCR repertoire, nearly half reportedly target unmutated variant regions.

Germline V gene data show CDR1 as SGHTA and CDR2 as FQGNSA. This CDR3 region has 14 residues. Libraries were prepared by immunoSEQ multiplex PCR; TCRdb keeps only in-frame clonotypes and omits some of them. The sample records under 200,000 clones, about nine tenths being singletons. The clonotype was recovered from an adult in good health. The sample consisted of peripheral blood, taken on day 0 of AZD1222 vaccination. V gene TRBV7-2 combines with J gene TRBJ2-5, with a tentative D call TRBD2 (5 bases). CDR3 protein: CASSSPGNQQTQYF. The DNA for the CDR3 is TGTGCCAGCAGCTCTCCGGGAAACCAACAGACCCAGTACTTC.